The 25 T cell receptor beta chains in this list originate from one sample, sequenced in a study of blood T cell repertoires in COVID-19. The data were produced by immunoSEQ multiplex PCR, yet TCRdb's version contains in-frame clones alone and is incomplete. Of 150,000 to 200,000 clones in the sample, about 87% are singletons; the top ten hold 3.7%. The specimen was peripheral blood. The receptors come from a man in his late teens or twenties with active or convalescent COVID-19.

This chain links TRBV7-3 with TRBJ1-1; 8 bases match TRBD1. The CDR3 is made up of 14 amino acids. The V segment lost 5 bases and the J segment 3 bases; nucleotides outside the gene matches: 5. The germline V gene encodes CDR1 SGHTA and CDR2 FQGTGA. DNA of the CDR3: TGTGCCAGCAGCGCGACAGGGGTAGACACTGAAGCTTTCTTT. Its translation is CASSATGVDTEAFF.

This clone was detected a few times. The rearrangement joins TRBV28 to TRBJ1-6; unclear D gene. Trimming pared 8 bases from V and 6 bases from J, leaving 11 bases between. The germline gives CDR1 MDHEN, CDR2 SYDVKM. This CDR3 has 13 amino acids. The CDR3 DNA reads as TGTGCCAGCCATGGGCAGATTAATTCACCCCTCCACTTT. Translating gives CASHGQINSPLHF.

The genes are TRBV5-1 and TRBJ1-1; 9 bases are shared with TRBD1. Trimming at V came to 4 bases and at J to 11 bases, leaving 6 bases not matched to a gene. Germline V CDR1 and CDR2: SGHRS, YFSETQ. This CDR3 comprises 12 residues. CDR3 residues: CASSQDRGDAFF. CDR3 nucleotide sequence: TGCGCCAGCAGCCAGGACAGGGGCGACGCTTTCTTT.

The chain uses TRBV29-1 and TRBJ1-1; 10 nucleotides align to TRBD1. V lost 4 bases and J lost 5; bases outside the gene matches: 16. The CDR3 runs 17 residues. Germline assignment: CDR1 SQVTM and CDR2 ANQGSEA. CDR3 in DNA: TGCAGCGTTGGCCGATCCGGGACAGGGGTAGAGTGGACTGAAGCTTTCTTT. Protein sequence: CSVGRSGTGVEWTEAFF.

V gene TRBV28 combines with J gene TRBJ1-5; maybe TRBD1 (6 bases). The length of the CDR3 is 15 residues. The V end was cut by 5 bases, the J end by 7 bases, with 18 bases between. Germline CDR1 reads MDHEN; CDR2 reads SYDVKM. CDR3 in DNA: TGTGCCAGCAGTCCGGGACATAGGGTTGGGCAGCCCCAGCATTTT. It is translated as CASSPGHRVGQPQHF.

V and J are TRBV13 and TRBJ1-3; no reliable D call. The V gene's germline CDR1 is PRHDT and CDR2 FYEKMQ (reference sequence). The CDR3 is 15 residues long. Deletions cut 0 bases from V and 0 bases from J, with 6 bases between. This CDR3 is CASSLGPGSGNTIYF. The DNA for the CDR3 is TGTGCCAGCAGCTTAGGACCAGGCTCTGGAAACACCATATATTTT.

The V gene is TRBV21-1, the J gene TRBJ1-2. TRBV21-1 is a recognized pseudogene. The CDR3 consists of 14 residues. As DNA, the CDR3 is TGTGCCAGCAGCAAAGGAACTTCTAACTATGGCTACACCTTC. Translating gives CASSKGTSNYGYTF.

V and J are TRBV10-2 and TRBJ1-2, with D uncertain. Germline V lookup: CDR1 WSHSY, CDR2 SAAADI. With 3 bases removed from V and 4 bases from J, the gap between germline ends came to 15 bases. CDR3 length: 15 amino acids. The chain's CDR3 is CASSDSRRRFYGYTF. CDR3 nucleotides: TGCGCCAGCAGTGATTCGAGACGGAGGTTCTATGGCTACACCTTC.

This chain links TRBV27 with TRBJ1-5; D remains ambiguous. CDR1 is MNHEY, CDR2 SMNVEV, per germline (reference sequence). Trimming removed 6 bases at V and 7 bases at J, with 10 bases between. The CDR3 runs to 12 residues. In DNA, the CDR3 is TGTGCCAGCAGGGACTTAGGGCAGCCCCAGCATTTT. As protein: CASRDLGQPQHF.

The chain has TRBV27 and TRBJ2-7; possibly TRBD1 for D (6 bases). The germline V gene encodes CDR1 MNHEY and CDR2 SMNVEV (reference sequence). The CDR3 has 14 amino acids. The V end was cut by 4 bases, the J end by 5 bases, with 15 bases between. The CDR3, as DNA: TGTGCCAGCAGTTCCCTGGGGGCTAACAACGAGCAGTACTTC. It yields the protein CASSSLGANNEQYF.

V gene TRBV10-3 combines with J gene TRBJ1-1, with D possibly being TRBD1 (5 bases). Trimming pared 4 bases from V and 4 bases from J, leaving 22 bases between. Germline V gene lookup returns CDR1 ENHRY and CDR2 SYGVKD. The CDR3 spans 17 residues. CDR3 nucleotides: TGTGCCATCAGTGCAGGGCCTACCGAGTCTTCGGGCACTGAAGCTTTCTTT. Amino acids: CAISAGPTESSGTEAFF.

This chain connects TRBV6-5 to TRBJ2-5, with a tentative D call TRBD2 (6 bases). Germline CDR1 reads MNHEY; CDR2 reads SVGAGI. This CDR3 has 14 residues. Between the trimmed V and J ends, which lost 4 bases and 5 bases, there was a span of 14 bases. DNA for the CDR3: TGTGCCAGCAGTTCGAGTAGCGGCCCGGAGACCCAGTACTTC. Its translation is CASSSSSGPETQYF.

This chain connects TRBV28 to TRBJ2-3; no definite D call. Germline V gene sequence: CDR1 MDHEN, CDR2 SYDVKM. The V gene lost 4 bases and the J gene lost 3 bases, with 11 bases spanning the gap. The CDR3 has 14 amino acids. The CDR3 sequence is CASSSPLVTDTQYF. CDR3 DNA sequence: TGTGCCAGCAGTTCCCCCCTCGTTACAGATACGCAGTATTTT. The full variable domain, with the rest looked up from reference TRBV28 and TRBJ2-3, is DVKVTQSSRYLVKRTGEKVFLECVQDMDHENMFWYRQDPGLGLRLIYFSYDVKMKEKGDIPEGYSVSREKKERFSLILESASTNQTSMYLCASSSPLVTDTQYFGPGTRLTVL.

The V gene is TRBV5-4, the J gene TRBJ2-1; 13 positions match TRBD2. The CDR3 sequence is 17 residues long. CDR1 SGHNT and CDR2 YYREEE come from the germline V gene (reference sequence). V trimming: 3 bases; J trimming: 6 bases; junction bases outside the gene matches: 9. The CDR3 DNA reads as TGTGCCAGCAGCTCCACCGGGACTAGCGGGATCGGCAATGAGCAGTTCTTC. It translates to CASSSTGTSGIGNEQFF.

The V and J genes are TRBV29-1 and TRBJ1-2; tentative D call: TRBD1 (6 bases). Trimming took 0 bases from V and 6 from J, leaving 11 bases between them. In germline, CDR1 is SQVTM, CDR2 ANQGSEA. The CDR3 has 13 amino acids. The CDR3 reads CSVEDQEGDGYTF. As DNA, the CDR3 is TGCAGCGTTGAAGATCAAGAGGGGGATGGCTACACCTTC.

The chain uses TRBV4-3 and TRBJ2-7, with TRBD1 matching over 9 bases. Germline V gene data show CDR1 as LGHNA and CDR2 as YSLEER. This CDR3 region has 16 residues. Trimming at V came to 0 bases and at J to 4 bases, leaving 7 bases not matched to a gene. The CDR3 sequence: CASSQDLGQGGYEQYF. CDR3 bases: TGCGCCAGCAGCCAAGATTTGGGACAGGGTGGGTACGAGCAGTACTTC.

The genes are TRBV19 and TRBJ1-4; perhaps TRBD1 as D (5 bases). The V gene lost 3 bases and the J gene lost 7 bases, with 18 bases spanning the gap. Germline V gene lookup returns CDR1 LNHDA and CDR2 SQIVND (reference sequence). The length of the CDR3 is 16 residues. Here the CDR3 DNA reads TGTGCCAGTAGTATCGGGCGGGGGACCGTTAGTGAAAAACTGTTTTTT. This codes for CASSIGRGTVSEKLFF.

The CDR3 protein is CASSLSEAKNIQYF. In nucleotides, the CDR3 is TGCGCCAGCAGCCTGTCAGAAGCCAAAAACATTCAGTACTTC. The chain employs TRBV5-1 and TRBJ2-4; D uncertain. The CDR3 runs 14 residues. With 4 bases removed from V and 0 bases from J, the gap between germline ends came to 8 bases. Germline values: CDR1 SGHRS, CDR2 YFSETQ.

This clone was seen a handful of times. The rearrangement links TRBV27 to TRBJ1-1, with D hard to call. The germline V gene encodes CDR1 MNHEY and CDR2 SMNVEV (reference sequence). The CDR3 is 11 amino acids. The germline V and J ends were trimmed by 7 bases and 8 bases, with 11 bases remaining between them. The CDR3 sequence: CASIIGVEAFF. CDR3 nucleotide sequence: TGTGCCAGCATTATCGGGGTAGAAGCTTTCTTT.

The chain combines TRBV4-2 with TRBJ2-1; tentatively, D is TRBD2 (5 bases). Trimming cost V 0 bases and J 7 bases, with 16 bases left between them. Germline lookup yields CDR1 LGHNA and CDR2 YNFKEQ. This CDR3 is 16 amino acids long. CDR3 sequence reads: CASSQDQRETWNEQFF. Here the CDR3 DNA reads TGTGCCAGCAGCCAAGATCAGAGGGAGACTTGGAATGAGCAGTTCTTC.

In the case of this clone: An end of the junction does not agree with germline; a read error may underlie this. V usage is TRBV7-6 and J usage is TRBJ2-7; the match to TRBD1 covers 9 bases. The V gene's germline CDR1 is SGHVS and CDR2 FNYEAQ. The CDR3 has 13 residues. The CDR3 DNA sequence: TGTGCCAGCAGCTCAGAAAACAGGGGGCCCCCTATCTTC. Translation: CASSSENRGPPIF.

The chain employs TRBV6-5 and TRBJ2-1; 7 nucleotides agree with TRBD2. The V segment lost 2 bases and the J segment 8 bases; nucleotides outside the gene matches: 6. The CDR3 runs 14 residues. Germline CDR1 is MNHEY and CDR2 is SVGAGI. This CDR3 is CASSYGEGFDEQFF. The CDR3, as DNA: TGTGCCAGCAGTTACGGGGAGGGCTTCGATGAGCAGTTCTTC.

CDR3 coding DNA: TGTGCCATCAGTGAGAGACAGGGGCCGAACACTGAAGCTTTCTTT. It translates to CAISERQGPNTEAFF. The chain couples TRBV10-3 to TRBJ1-1; 8 bases agree with TRBD1. Germline loops: CDR1 ENHRY, CDR2 SYGVKD. V trimming: 2 bases; J trimming: 1 base; junction bases outside the gene matches: 3. This CDR3 spans 15 amino acids.

This rearrangement joins TRBV2 to TRBJ1-2; no reliable D call. The CDR3 totals 13 residues. Germline values: CDR1 SNHLY, CDR2 FYNNEI. V was clipped by 11 bases and J by 0 bases, with 13 bases between them. This chain's CDR3 is CAGEGGTNYGYTF. The CDR3 DNA follows: TGTGCCGGGGAGGGAGGGACTAACTATGGCTACACCTTC.

This clone came up once. The chain carries TRBV11-3 and TRBJ1-6; D unresolved. Germline CDR1 SGHNT, CDR2 YENEEA. V lost 0 bases to trimming and J lost 8 bases, with 5 bases between them. The CDR3 consists of 13 residues. The CDR3 nucleotides are TGTGCCAGCAGCTTAGATCTCGATTCACCCCTCCACTTT. Translated, it gives CASSLDLDSPLHF.